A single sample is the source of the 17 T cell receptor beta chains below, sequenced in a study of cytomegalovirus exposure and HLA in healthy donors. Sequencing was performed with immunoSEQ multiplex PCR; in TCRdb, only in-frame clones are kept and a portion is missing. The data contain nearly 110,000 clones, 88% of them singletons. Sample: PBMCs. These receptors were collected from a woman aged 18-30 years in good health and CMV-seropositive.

For the CDR3, the DNA is TGTGCCAGCAGCGCTCCCGGGGATCCCGAGCAGTACGTC. Translation gives CASSAPGDPEQYV. The chain carries TRBV7-8 and TRBJ2-7; a possible D gene is TRBD2 (5 bases). Deletions cut 5 bases from V and 6 bases from J, with 14 bases between. Germline V gene sequence: CDR1 SGHVS, CDR2 FQNEAQ. There are 13 residues in the CDR3.

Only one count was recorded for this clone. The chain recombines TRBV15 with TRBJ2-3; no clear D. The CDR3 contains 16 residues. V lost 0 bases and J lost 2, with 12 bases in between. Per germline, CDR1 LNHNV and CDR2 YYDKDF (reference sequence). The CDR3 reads CATSRDLRLITDTQYF. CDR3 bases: TGTGCCACCAGCAGAGATCTGAGGCTCATCACAGATACGCAGTATTTT.

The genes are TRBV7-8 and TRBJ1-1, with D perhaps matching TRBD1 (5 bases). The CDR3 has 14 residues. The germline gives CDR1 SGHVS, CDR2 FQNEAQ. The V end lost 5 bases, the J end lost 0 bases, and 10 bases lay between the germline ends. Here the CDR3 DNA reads TGTGCCAGCAGCCCAGGGTTAATGAACACTGAAGCTTTCTTT. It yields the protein CASSPGLMNTEAFF. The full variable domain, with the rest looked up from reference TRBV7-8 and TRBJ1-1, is GAGVSQSPRYKVAKRGQDVALRCDPISGHVSLFWYQQALGQGPEFLTYFQNEAQLDKSGLPSDRFFAERPEGSVSTLKIQRTQQEDSAVYLCASSPGLMNTEAFFGQGTRLTVV.

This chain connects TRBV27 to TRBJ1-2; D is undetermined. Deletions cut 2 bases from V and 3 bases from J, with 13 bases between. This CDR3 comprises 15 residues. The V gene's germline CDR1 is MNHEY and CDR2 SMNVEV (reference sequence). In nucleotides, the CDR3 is TGTGCCAGCAGTTTACTCGGAACTAAATACTATGGCTACACCTTC. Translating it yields CASSLLGTKYYGYTF.

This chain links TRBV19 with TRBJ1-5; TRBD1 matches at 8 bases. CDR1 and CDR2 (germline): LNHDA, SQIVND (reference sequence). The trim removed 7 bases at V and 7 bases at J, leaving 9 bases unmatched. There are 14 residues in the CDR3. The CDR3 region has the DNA TGTGCCAGTAAAACCCAGGGGGCTGGACAGCCCCAGCATTTT. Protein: CASKTQGAGQPQHF.

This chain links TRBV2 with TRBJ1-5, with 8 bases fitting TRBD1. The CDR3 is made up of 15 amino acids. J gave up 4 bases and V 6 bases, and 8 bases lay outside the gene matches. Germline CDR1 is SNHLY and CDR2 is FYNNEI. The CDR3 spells CASSLTDRGNQPQHF. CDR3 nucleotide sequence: TGTGCCAGCAGCCTTACTGACAGGGGAAATCAGCCCCAGCATTTT.

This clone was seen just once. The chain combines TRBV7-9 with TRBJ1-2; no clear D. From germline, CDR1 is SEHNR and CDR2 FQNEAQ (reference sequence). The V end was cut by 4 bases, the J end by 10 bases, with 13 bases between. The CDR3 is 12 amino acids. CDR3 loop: CASSSGGFVYTF. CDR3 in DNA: TGTGCCAGCAGCTCCGGCGGGTTCGTCTACACCTTC.

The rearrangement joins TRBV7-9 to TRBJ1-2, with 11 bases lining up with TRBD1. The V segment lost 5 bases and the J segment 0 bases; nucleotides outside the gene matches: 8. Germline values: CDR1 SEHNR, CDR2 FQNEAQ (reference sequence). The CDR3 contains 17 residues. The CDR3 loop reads CASSGGQGARANYGYTF. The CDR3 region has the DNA TGTGCCAGCAGCGGCGGACAGGGGGCGCGGGCTAACTATGGCTACACCTTC.

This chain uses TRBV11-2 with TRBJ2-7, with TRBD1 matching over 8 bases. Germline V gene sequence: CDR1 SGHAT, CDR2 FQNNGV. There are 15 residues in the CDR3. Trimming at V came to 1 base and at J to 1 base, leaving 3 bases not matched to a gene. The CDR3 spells CASSLGTGFSYEQYF. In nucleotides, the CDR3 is TGTGCCAGCAGCTTAGGGACAGGGTTTTCCTACGAGCAGTACTTC. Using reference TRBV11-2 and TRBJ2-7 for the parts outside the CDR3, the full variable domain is EAGVAQSPRYKIIEKRQSVAFWCNPISGHATLYWYQQILGQGPKLLIQFQNNGVVDDSQLPKDRFSAERLKGVDSTLKIQPAKLEDSAVYLCASSLGTGFSYEQYFGPGTRLTVT.

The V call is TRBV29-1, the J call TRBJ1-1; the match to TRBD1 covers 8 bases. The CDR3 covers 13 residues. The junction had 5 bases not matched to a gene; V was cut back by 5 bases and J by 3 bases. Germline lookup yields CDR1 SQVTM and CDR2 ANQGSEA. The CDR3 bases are TGCAGCGTTAAGGACAGGGACGACACTGAAGCTTTCTTT. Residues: CSVKDRDDTEAFF.

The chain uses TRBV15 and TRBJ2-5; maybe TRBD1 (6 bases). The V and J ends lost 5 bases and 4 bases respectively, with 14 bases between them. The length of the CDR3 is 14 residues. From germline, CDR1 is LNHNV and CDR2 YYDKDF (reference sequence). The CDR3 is CATSPTQGRETQYF. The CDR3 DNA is TGTGCCACCAGCCCAACCCAGGGGAGAGAGACCCAGTACTTC. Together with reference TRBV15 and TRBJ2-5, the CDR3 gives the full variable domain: DAMVIQNPRYQVTQFGKPVTLSCSQTLNHNVMYWYQQKSSQAPKLLFHYYDKDFNNEADTPDNFQSRRPNTSFCFLDIRSPGLGDTAMYLCATSPTQGRETQYFGPGTRLLVL.

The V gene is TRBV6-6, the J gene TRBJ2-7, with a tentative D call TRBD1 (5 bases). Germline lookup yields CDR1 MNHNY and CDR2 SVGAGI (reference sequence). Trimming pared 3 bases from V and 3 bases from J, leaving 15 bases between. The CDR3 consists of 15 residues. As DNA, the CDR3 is TGTGCCAGCAGTTATAGTGTGGACACACACTACGAGCAGTACGTC. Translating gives CASSYSVDTHYEQYV.

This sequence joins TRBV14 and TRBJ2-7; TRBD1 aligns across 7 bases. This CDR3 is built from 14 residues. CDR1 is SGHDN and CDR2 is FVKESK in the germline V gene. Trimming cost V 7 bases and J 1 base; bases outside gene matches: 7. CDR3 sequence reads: CASNNAGGSYEQYV. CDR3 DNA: TGTGCCAGCAATAACGCAGGGGGTTCCTACGAGCAGTACGTC.

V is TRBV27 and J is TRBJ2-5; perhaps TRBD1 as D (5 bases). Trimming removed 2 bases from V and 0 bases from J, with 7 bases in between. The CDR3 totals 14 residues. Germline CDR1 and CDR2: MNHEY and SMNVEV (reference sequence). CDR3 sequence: CASSLIGDQETQYF. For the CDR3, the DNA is TGTGCCAGCAGTTTAATAGGGGACCAAGAGACCCAGTACTTC.

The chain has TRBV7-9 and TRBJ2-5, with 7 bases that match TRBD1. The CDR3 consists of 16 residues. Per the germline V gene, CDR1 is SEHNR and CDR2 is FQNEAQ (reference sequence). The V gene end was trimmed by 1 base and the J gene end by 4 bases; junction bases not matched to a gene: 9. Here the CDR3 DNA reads TGTGCCAGCAGCTTAGTTGGGTCAACAGGGGTAGAGACCCAGTACTTC. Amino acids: CASSLVGSTGVETQYF.

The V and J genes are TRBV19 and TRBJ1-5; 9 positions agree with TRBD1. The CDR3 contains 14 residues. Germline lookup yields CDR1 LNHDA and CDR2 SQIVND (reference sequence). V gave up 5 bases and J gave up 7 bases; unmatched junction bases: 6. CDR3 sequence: CASSPRQGEQPQHF. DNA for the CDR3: TGTGCCAGTAGTCCCCGACAGGGGGAACAGCCCCAGCATTTT. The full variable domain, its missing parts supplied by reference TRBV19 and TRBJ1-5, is DGGITQSPKYLFRKEGQNVTLSCEQNLNHDAMYWYRQDPGQGLRLIYYSQIVNDFQKGDIAEGYSVSREKKESFPLTVTSAQKNPTAFYLCASSPRQGEQPQHFGDGTRLSIL.

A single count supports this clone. For the CDR3, the DNA is TGTGCCATCAGTGAAGAACAGTTCCAAGAGACCCAGTACTTC. As protein: CAISEEQFQETQYF. The gene calls are TRBV10-3 and TRBJ2-5; no clear D gene. Germline lookup yields CDR1 ENHRY and CDR2 SYGVKD. V was cut by 3 bases and J by 1 base, with 9 bases left in between. There are 14 residues in the CDR3.